Shown below are 8 T cell receptor beta chains from a single sample sequenced in a study of T-cell reconstitution after alpha-beta-depleted transplantation in children. For TCRbeta, the library was prepared with unique molecular identifiers. TCRdb recomputed calls from the PCR reads with MiXCR, one row per CDR3 protein. The data show around 400,000 distinct CDR3 sequences, with over 20% seen just once and less than 4.5% held by the top ten. This specimen consisted of PBMCs from the stem cell graft donor, obtained from the stem cell graft. The receptors come from a human donor who donated a stem cell graft to a child with acute myeloid leukemia.

Turning to this clonotype: It may be a read error: a sequence one base away is much more abundant. The CDR3 end shows no conserved phenylalanine or tryptophan, and so a read error is likely. The chain couples TRBV20-1 to TRBJ1-1; the D is unclear. Germline CDR1 reads DFQATT; CDR2 reads SNEGSKA (reference sequence). Trimming left V 7 bases short and J 1 base short, with 7 bases between. This CDR3 has 11 residues. The CDR3 DNA is TGCAGTGTTCGACAGAACACTGAAGCTTTCTAT. Its protein is CSVRQNTEAFY.

The chain employs TRBV7-3 and TRBJ2-3; no definite D call. Germline CDR1 and CDR2: SGHTA and FQGTGA. V was pared by 4 bases and J by 0 bases, with 14 bases between. The CDR3 spans 16 residues. The CDR3 here is CASSSAAWGSTDTQYF. The CDR3 coding sequence is TGTGCCAGCAGCTCGGCAGCGTGGGGTAGCACAGATACGCAGTATTTT.

The rearrangement links TRBV4-3 to TRBJ2-5, with no clear D. The CDR3 consists of 13 residues. Germline CDR1 reads LGHNA; CDR2 reads YSLEER. V dropped 0 bases and J dropped 7 bases, with 9 bases sitting between them. CDR3 nucleotides: TGCGCCAGCAGCCAAGATCGGCGTGGGACCCAGTACTTC. Its protein is CASSQDRRGTQYF.

This chain uses TRBV15 with TRBJ1-2; 8 nucleotides align to TRBD1. Trimming removed 1 base from V and 7 bases from J; junction bases left unmatched: 5. CDR3 length: 14 amino acids. The germline gives CDR1 LNHNV, CDR2 YYDKDF (reference sequence). The CDR3 protein is CATSRAQGEGGYTF. Written as DNA, the CDR3 is TGTGCCACCAGCAGAGCACAGGGGGAGGGTGGCTACACCTTC.

This clonotype was observed a handful of times. The chain recombines TRBV20-1 with TRBJ2-3, with a possible D match to TRBD1 (6 bases). Germline CDR1 reads DFQATT; CDR2 reads SNEGSKA (reference sequence). This CDR3 comprises 16 residues. The V and J ends lost 2 bases and 1 base respectively, with 16 bases between them. The CDR3 sequence is CSARLALQGGTDTQYF. The CDR3 DNA follows: TGCAGTGCTAGATTAGCTTTACAGGGAGGCACAGATACGCAGTATTTT.

This clonotype was seen a handful of times. The rearrangement joins TRBV3-1 to TRBJ2-1; TRBD2 matches at 10 bases. This CDR3 region has 16 residues. Trimming removed 0 bases from V and 9 bases from J; junction bases left unmatched: 8. Germline CDR1 is LGHDT and CDR2 is YNNKEL (reference sequence). CDR3 sequence: CASSQDHSGRQAEQFF. The CDR3 DNA is TGTGCCAGCAGCCAAGATCATAGCGGGAGGCAGGCTGAGCAGTTCTTC.

This chain links TRBV20-1 with TRBJ1-2, with 7 positions matching TRBD1. CDR3 length equals 15 residues. Germline V gene data show CDR1 as DFQATT and CDR2 as SNEGSKA (reference sequence). V lost 5 bases to trimming and J lost 0 bases; unmatched junction nucleotides: 9. The CDR3 region is CSAPQGGVANYGYTF. The CDR3 nucleotides read TGCAGTGCTCCCCAGGGGGGGGTAGCTAACTATGGCTACACCTTC.

The chain carries TRBV15 and TRBJ2-7; 8 bases are a match to TRBD1. The trim removed 0 bases at V and 2 bases at J, leaving 3 bases unmatched. Looked up from germline, CDR1 is LNHNV and CDR2 is YYDKDF (reference sequence). CDR3 length: 15 amino acids. CDR3: CATSRETGVPYEQYF. The CDR3 DNA reads TGTGCCACCAGCAGAGAGACAGGGGTTCCCTACGAGCAGTACTTC.